This TCR beta chain derives from a study of blood T cell repertoires in COVID-19. This CDR3 comprises 15 residues. Germline loops: CDR1 LNHDA, CDR2 SQIVND (reference sequence). The V gene end was trimmed by 3 bases and the J gene end by 6 bases; junction bases not matched to a gene: 8. As originally analysed: Scientists estimated how many nucleated cells there were by amplifying reference gene primers. Assay used: immunoSEQ multiplex PCR; TCRdb lists only in-frame clones, some missing. The V and J calls and the clone size are those of that table, but D and trimming were determined from the DNA. The sample records approximately 210,000 clones, roughly 84% being singletons.

V gene TRBV19 combines with J gene TRBJ2-1; 7 nucleotides agree with TRBD1. Sequencing was performed on PBMCs or T cells enriched from blood (not recorded which). The clonotype was recovered from a man aged 30-40 years in a cohort exposed to, infected with or recovered from COVID-19 (not recorded which). The CDR3 loop reads CASSMNRGLFNEQFF. CDR3 in DNA: TGTGCCAGTAGTATGAACAGGGGATTATTCAATGAGCAGTTCTTC.